The sequence of this TCR beta chain was determined in a study of brain T cells in children with intractable seizures. TCRdb keeps only in-frame clones here, not all; method: immunoSEQ multiplex PCR. The sample has some 62,000 clones, 90% to 96% seen once. Patients received at least one anti-epileptic drug before surgery. The CDR3 has 16 amino acids. Germline V gene sequence: CDR1 SGHTA, CDR2 FQGNSA. The V and J ends lost 7 bases and 4 bases, in that order; junction bases with no gene match: 8. This receptor was obtained from a boy in the first two years of life with focal cortical dysplasia and intractable seizures. The V gene is TRBV7-2, the J gene TRBJ2-3; the match to TRBD2 covers 13 bases. Here the sequenced sample was peripheral blood, taken at surgery. The CDR3 here is CASTERLAGGPDTQYF. CDR3 nucleotide sequence: TGTGCCAGCACTGAGAGACTAGCGGGAGGTCCAGATACGCAGTATTTT.